The present entry profiles one TCR beta chain with its context. Each CDR3 protein is one row after TCRdb ran MiXCR on the RT-PCR reads. The top ten clones hold about 35% of a sample with some 200,000 distinct CDR3 sequences, 40% to 45% of them seen once. This sample is drawn from a study of patients and donors after allogeneic stem cell transplantation. V trimming: 2 bases; J trimming: 5 bases; junction bases outside the gene matches: 9. Germline values: CDR1 SGHVS, CDR2 FQNEAQ. The CDR3 consists of 16 residues. Material for sequencing was blood, either unsorted or a sorted T cell fraction (not recorded which). The chain joins TRBV7-8 to TRBJ1-1; 9 bases match TRBD1. This sequence originates from a human donor who was either an allogeneic HSCT recipient or a stem cell or donor lymphocyte infusion donor (not recorded which). It is not recorded whose cells these are; they may come from a transplant donor. The DNA of the CDR3 is TGTGCCAGCAGCTTATGGCACAGGGGGCGATGGACTGAAGCTTTCTTT. As protein: CASSLWHRGRWTEAFF.